This entry concerns a single T cell receptor (beta chain). This clone was recorded once. Its antigen remains unidentified. No per-base quality is available; no much larger clone lies one base away. The sample originates from a study of OX40 agonist ivuxolimab in advanced cancers. About the full investigation: Ivuxolimab was an agonistic, fully human IgG2 monoclonal antibody directed against OX40 (CD134), a costimulatory receptor. Intravenous ivuxolimab was administered to patients every 2 weeks at six dose levels: 0.01, 0.1, 0.3, 1.5, 3 and 10 mg/kg. Among the roughly 52 dose-escalation patients, about 19 had hepatocellular carcinoma, approximately 15 melanoma, 9 renal cell carcinoma and 9 head and neck cancer. In the dose-escalation cohort, 65% to 90% of patients were male, and the mean age was around 60 years, with a range of roughly 23 to 85. Prior anti-PD-1, anti-PD-L1 or anti-CTLA-4 therapy was permitted, and approximately 42% of dose-escalation patients had received checkpoint inhibitors. Partial responses occurred in three dose-escalation patients: two with cutaneous melanoma and one with hepatocellular carcinoma. Peripheral TCRbeta sequencing aimed to test whether ivuxolimab altered TCR sequence diversity and caused clonal T-cell expansion. The paper describes the monotherapy dose-escalation part (N = 52 patients) of the phase I trial of ivuxolimab.

Patients with a history of autoimmune disease or receiving systemic immunosuppression were excluded from the trial. Peripheral blood for TCR sequencing was drawn from every dose cohort at baseline, at cycle 4 day 1 and at cycle 7 day 1. Samples were obtained from an open-label, multicenter, first-in-human phase I dose-escalation trial of ivuxolimab. Adults with locally advanced or metastatic head and neck squamous cell, hepatocellular, melanoma or renal cell carcinoma were enrolled in the trial. CD4+ and CD8+ T cells were sorted separately from peripheral blood before TCR sequencing. Genomic DNA was extracted from sorted cells for sequencing of the TCRbeta CDR3 region. The immunoSEQ Assay was used to sequence the TCRbeta CDR3 regions. Here the immuneACCESS table is served through TCRdb, limited to in-frame sequences with V and J called. Missing clones are a known gap in these copies; in checked studies unresolved V genes cover under half, and the rest lacks a known reason. A total of 35,000 to 50,000 clones appear in this sample, 85% to 90% of them only once. The top ten clonotypes cover roughly 1.1% of the sample.

Summary of the overall study and its limitations: On average, CD8+ T cells showed more expanded clones than CD4+ T cells after ivuxolimab. At doses of 0.1 to 3.0 mg/kg, clonal expansion of both CD4+ and CD8+ blood T cells was observed from baseline to week 6. Low levels of normalized T-cell clonal expansion were also seen in some patients who did not respond. In the 0.1-3.0 mg/kg groups, partial responders were among the patients with the lowest normalized peripheral clonal expansion, particularly in CD8+ T cells. Which antigens the clonally expanded peripheral T cells were specific for was not determined.

V and J lose 2 bases and 0 bases, and a span of 10 bases separates them. The CDR3 measures 15 amino acids from cysteine to phenylalanine. Only the CDR3 region is kept as DNA, spanning 45 bases read in frame from base 1. Taken from the germline V gene (reference sequence), the CDR1 and CDR2 loops are MNHNY and SVGAGI. Sequenced here: CD4+ or CD8+ T cells sorted from blood, sampled in a trial of the OX40 agonist ivuxolimab. This clonotype originated in an adult with an advanced solid tumor such as melanoma, head and neck, liver or kidney cancer. The sequence joins TRBV6-6 to TRBJ1-1; the D gene cannot be resolved reliably. This receptor carries the CDR3 CASSYAGLMNTEAFF. The DNA reads TGTGCCAGCAGTTACGCGGGTCTCATGAACACTGAAGCTTTCTTT.